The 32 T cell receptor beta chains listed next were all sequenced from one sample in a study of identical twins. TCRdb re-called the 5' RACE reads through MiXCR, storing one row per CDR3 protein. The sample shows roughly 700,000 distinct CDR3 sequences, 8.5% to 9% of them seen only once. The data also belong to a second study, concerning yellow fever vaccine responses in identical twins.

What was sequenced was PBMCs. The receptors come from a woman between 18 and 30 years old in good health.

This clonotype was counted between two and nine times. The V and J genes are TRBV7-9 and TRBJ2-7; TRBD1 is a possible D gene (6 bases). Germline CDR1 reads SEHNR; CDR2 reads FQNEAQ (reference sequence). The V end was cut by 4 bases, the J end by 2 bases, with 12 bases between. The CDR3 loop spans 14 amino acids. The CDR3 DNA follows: TGTGCCAGCAGCTCGAGGACAGCTACCTACGAGCAGTACTTC. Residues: CASSSRTATYEQYF.

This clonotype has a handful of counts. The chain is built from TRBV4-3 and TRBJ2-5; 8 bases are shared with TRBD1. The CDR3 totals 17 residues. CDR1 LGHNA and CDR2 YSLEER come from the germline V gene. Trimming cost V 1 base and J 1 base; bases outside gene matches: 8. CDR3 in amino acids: CASSQVGDRKSQETQYF. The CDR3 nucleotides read TGCGCCAGCAGCCAAGTTGGGGACAGGAAAAGCCAAGAGACCCAGTACTTC.

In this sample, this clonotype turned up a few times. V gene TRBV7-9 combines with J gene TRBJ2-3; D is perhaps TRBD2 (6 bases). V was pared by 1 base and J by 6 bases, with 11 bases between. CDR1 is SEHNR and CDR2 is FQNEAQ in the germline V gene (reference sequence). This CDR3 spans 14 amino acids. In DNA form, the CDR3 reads TGTGCCAGCAGCTTAGGGGACTCAAGCGATACGCAGTATTTT. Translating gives CASSLGDSSDTQYF.

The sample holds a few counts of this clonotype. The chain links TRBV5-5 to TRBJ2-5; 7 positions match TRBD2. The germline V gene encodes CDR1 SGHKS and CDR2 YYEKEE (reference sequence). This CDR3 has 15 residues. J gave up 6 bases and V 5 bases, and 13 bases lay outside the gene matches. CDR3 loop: CASRPTSDHYQTQYF. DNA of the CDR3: TGTGCCAGCAGACCAACTAGCGATCACTACCAGACCCAGTACTTC.

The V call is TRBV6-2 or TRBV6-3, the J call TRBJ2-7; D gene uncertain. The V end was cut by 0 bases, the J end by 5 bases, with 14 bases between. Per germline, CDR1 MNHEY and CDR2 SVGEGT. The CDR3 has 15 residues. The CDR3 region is CASSYSKDALHEQYF. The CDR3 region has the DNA TGTGCCAGCAGTTACTCAAAGGACGCACTACACGAGCAGTACTTC.

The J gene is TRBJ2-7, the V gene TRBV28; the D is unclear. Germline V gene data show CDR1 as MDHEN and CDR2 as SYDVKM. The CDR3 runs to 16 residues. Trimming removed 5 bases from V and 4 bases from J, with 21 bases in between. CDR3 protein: CASSLFSTGVGYEQYF. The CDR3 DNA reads TGTGCCAGCAGTCTATTTTCGACTGGGGTTGGGTACGAGCAGTACTTC.

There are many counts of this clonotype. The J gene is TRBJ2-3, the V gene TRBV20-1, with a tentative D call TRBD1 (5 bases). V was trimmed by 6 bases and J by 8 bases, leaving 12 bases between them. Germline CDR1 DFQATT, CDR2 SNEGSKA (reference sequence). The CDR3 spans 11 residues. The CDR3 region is CSAPGRGTQYF. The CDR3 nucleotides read TGCAGTGCCCCAGGAAGGGGTACGCAGTATTTT.

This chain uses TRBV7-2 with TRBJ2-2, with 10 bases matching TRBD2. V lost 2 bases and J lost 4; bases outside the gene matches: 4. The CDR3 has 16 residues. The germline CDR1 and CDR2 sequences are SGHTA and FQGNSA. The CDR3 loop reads CASSLPSGGATGELFF. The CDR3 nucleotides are TGTGCCAGCAGCTTACCCAGCGGGGGGGCCACCGGGGAGCTGTTTTTT.

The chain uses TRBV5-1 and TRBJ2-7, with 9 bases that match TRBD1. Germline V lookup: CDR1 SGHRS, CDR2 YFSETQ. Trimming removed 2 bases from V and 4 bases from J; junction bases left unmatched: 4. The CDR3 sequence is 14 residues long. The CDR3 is CASSLTGGIYEQYF. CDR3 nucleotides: TGCGCCAGCAGCTTAACAGGGGGCATATACGAGCAGTACTTC. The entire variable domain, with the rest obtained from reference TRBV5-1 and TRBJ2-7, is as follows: KAGVTQTPRYLIKTRGQQVTLSCSPISGHRSVSWYQQTPGQGLQFLFEYFSETQRNKGNFPGRFSGRQFSNSRSEMNVSTLELGDSALYLCASSLTGGIYEQYFGPGTRLTVT.

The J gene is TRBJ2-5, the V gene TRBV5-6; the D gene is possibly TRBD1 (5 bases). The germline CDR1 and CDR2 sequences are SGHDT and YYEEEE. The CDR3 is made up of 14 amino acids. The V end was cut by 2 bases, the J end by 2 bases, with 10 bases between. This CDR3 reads CASSFGNRQETQYF. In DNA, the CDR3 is TGTGCCAGCAGCTTTGGTAACAGGCAAGAGACCCAGTACTTC. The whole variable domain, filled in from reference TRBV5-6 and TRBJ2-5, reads DAGVTQSPTHLIKTRGQQVTLRCSPKSGHDTVSWYQQALGQGPQFIFQYYEEEERQRGNFPDRFSGHQFPNYSSELNVNALLLGDSALYLCASSFGNRQETQYFGPGTRLLVL.

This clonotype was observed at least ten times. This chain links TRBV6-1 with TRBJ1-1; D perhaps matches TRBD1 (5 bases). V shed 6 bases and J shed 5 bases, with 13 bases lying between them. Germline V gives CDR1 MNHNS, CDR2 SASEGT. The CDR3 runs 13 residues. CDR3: CASSPGGWTEAFF. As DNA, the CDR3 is TGTGCCAGCAGCCCCGGGGGGTGGACTGAAGCTTTCTTT.

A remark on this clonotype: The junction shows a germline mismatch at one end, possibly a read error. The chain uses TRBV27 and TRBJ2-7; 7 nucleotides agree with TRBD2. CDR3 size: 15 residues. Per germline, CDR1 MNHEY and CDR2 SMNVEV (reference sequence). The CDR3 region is CASRLSRELLKEQYF. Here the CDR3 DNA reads TGTGCCAGCAGATTATCGCGGGAGCTACTGAAAGAGCAGTACTTC.

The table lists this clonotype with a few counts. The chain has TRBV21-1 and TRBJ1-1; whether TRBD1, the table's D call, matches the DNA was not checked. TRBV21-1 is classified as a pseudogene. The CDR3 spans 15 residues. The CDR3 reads CASSPWRGGRTEAFF. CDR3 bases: TGTGCCAGCAGCCCTTGGCGCGGGGGTCGGACTGAAGCTTTCTTT.

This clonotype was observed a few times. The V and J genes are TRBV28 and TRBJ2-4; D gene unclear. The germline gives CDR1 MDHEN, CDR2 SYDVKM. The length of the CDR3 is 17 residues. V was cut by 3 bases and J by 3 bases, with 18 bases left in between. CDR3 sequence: CASSFLGSPDGKNIQYF. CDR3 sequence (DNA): TGTGCCAGCAGTTTCCTCGGTAGCCCCGATGGCAAAAACATTCAGTACTTC.

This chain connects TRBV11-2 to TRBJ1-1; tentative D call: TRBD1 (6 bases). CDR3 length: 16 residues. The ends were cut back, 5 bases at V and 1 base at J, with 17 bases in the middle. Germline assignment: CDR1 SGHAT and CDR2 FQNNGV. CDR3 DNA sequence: TGTGCCAGCAGCGCAATCGGCGGGACAACGAACACTGAAGCTTTCTTT. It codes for CASSAIGGTTNTEAFF.

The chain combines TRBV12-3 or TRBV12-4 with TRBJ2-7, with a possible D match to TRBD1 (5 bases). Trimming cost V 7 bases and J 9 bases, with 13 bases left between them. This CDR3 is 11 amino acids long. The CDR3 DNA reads TGTGCCAGCACCGTAGGAAGGGGGCAGTACTTC. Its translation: CASTVGRGQYF.

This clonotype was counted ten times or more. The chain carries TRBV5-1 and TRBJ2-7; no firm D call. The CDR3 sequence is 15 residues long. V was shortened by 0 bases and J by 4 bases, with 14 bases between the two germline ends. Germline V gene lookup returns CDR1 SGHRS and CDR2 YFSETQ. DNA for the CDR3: TGCGCCAGCAGCTTGGTGGCTAAGAATGGTTACGAGCAGTACTTC. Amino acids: CASSLVAKNGYEQYF.

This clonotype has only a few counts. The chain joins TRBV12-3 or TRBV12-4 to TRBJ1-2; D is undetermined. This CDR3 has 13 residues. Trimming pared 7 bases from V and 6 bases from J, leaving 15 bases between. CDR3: CASTLRGRNGYTF. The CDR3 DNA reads TGTGCCAGCACCTTGCGAGGGCGTAATGGCTACACCTTC.

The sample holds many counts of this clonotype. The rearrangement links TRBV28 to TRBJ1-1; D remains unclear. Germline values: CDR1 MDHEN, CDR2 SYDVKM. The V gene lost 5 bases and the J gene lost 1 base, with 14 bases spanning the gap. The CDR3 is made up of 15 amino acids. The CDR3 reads CASSAPPAGNTEAFF. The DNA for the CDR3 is TGTGCCAGCAGTGCACCGCCTGCAGGGAACACTGAAGCTTTCTTT.

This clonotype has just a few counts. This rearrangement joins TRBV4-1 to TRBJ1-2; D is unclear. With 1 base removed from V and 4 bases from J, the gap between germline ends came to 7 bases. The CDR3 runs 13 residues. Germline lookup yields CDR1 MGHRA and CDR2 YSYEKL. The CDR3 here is CASSQALGYGYTF. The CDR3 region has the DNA TGCGCCAGCAGCCAAGCCCTAGGCTATGGCTACACCTTC.

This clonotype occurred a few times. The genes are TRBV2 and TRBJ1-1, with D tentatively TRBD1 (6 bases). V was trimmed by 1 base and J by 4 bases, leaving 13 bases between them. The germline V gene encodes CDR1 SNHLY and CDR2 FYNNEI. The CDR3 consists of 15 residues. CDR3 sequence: CASSEEDSIVTEAFF. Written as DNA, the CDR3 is TGTGCCAGCAGTGAAGAGGACAGTATCGTCACTGAAGCTTTCTTT.

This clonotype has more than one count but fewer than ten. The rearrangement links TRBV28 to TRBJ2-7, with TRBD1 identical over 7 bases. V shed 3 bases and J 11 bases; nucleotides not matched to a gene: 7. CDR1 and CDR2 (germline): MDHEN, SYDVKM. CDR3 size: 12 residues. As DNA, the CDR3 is TGTGCCAGCAGTTTGAGACAGGGAAGCGAGTACTTC. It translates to CASSLRQGSEYF.

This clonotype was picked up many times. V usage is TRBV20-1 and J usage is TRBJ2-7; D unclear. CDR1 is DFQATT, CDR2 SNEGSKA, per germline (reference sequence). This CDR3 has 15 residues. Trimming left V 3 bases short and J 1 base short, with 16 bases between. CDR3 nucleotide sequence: TGCAGTGCTAGGGAAGGACCCTCCCTTTCCTACGAGCAGTACTTC. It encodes CSAREGPSLSYEQYF.

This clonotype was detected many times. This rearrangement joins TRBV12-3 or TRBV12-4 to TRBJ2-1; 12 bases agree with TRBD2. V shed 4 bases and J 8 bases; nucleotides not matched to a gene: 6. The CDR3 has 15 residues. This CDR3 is CASSWASGRADEQFF. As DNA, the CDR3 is TGTGCCAGCAGTTGGGCTAGCGGGAGGGCCGATGAGCAGTTCTTC.

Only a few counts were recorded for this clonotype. CDR3 DNA sequence: TGTGCCATCAGTGACTCCGGGACAGGGGGTGGCTACACCTTC. This codes for CAISDSGTGGGYTF. This sequence joins TRBV10-3 and TRBJ1-2, with 11 nucleotides matching TRBD1. CDR1 and CDR2 (germline): ENHRY, SYGVKD. Unmatched junction bases numbered 4, after V lost 3 bases and J lost 7 bases. The CDR3 runs to 14 residues.

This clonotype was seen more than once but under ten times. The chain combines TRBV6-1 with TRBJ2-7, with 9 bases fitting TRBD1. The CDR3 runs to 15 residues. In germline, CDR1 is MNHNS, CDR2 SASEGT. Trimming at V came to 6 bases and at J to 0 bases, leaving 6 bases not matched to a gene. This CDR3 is CASRVGQGSSYEQYF. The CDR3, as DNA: TGTGCCAGCAGGGTCGGACAGGGGAGCTCCTACGAGCAGTACTTC.

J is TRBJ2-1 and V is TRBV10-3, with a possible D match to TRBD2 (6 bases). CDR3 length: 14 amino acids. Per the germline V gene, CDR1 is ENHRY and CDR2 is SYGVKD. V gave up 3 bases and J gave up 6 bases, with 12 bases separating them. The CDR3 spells CAISETGRRNEQFF. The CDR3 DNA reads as TGTGCCATCAGTGAAACCGGGAGACGCAATGAGCAGTTCTTC.

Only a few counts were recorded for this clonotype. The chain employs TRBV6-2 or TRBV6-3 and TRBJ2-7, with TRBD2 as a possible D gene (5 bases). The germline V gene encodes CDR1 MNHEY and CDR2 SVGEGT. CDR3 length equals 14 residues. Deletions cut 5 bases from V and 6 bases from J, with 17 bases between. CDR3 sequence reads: CASSTPGSWREQYF. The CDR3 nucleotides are TGTGCCAGCAGTACCCCGGGATCATGGCGCGAGCAGTACTTC.

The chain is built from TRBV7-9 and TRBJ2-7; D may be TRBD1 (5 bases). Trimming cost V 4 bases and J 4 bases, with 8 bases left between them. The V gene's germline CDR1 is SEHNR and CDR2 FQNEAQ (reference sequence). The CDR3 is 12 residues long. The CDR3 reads CASSSGYYEQYF. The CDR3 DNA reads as TGTGCCAGCAGCTCAGGGTATTACGAGCAGTACTTC.

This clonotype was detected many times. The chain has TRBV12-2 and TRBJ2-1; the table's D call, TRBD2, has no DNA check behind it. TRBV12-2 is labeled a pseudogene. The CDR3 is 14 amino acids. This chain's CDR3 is CASRSGLAWHEQFF. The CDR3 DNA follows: TGTGCAAGTCGCAGCGGACTAGCTTGGCATGAGCAGTTCTTC.

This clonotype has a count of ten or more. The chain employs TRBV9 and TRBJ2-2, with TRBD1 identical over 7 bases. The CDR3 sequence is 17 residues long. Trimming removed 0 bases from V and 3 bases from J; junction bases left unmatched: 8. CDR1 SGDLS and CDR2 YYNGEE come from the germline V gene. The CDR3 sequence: CASSVGPRGKDTGELFF. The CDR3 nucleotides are TGTGCCAGCAGCGTAGGTCCCAGGGGGAAGGACACCGGGGAGCTGTTTTTT.

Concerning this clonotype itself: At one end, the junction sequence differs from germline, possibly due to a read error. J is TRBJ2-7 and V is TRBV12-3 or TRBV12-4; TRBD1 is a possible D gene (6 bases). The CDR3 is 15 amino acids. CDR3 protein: CARSFVGQSSYEQYF. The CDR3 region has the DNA TGTGCCAGAAGTTTTGTTGGACAGAGCTCCTACGAGCAGTACTTC.